This paragraph reports one TCR beta chain. The sample comes from a study of blood T cell repertoires in COVID-19. On the study more broadly: Some COVID-19 samples were acute and others convalescent; all came from the United States, Italy and Spain. T cells, B-cell-depleted T cells, or PBMCs supplied cDNA or gDNA.

Authors' processing steps: The authors estimated nucleated cell counts from reference gene primer amplification. Measured with immunoSEQ multiplex PCR; TCRdb has only the in-frame clones, and not every one. V and J calls and clone size are those listed in that table; D and trimming were worked out from the DNA. The sample yields about 130,000 clones, under 90% seen once. V lost 4 bases and J lost 4, with 16 bases in between. The CDR3 sequence is 15 residues long. CDR1 and CDR2 from the germline V gene are SGHTA and FQGNSA. The sequencing sample was made of peripheral blood. V and J are TRBV7-2 and TRBJ1-2; tentative D call: TRBD1 (6 bases). This sequence originates from a human donor in a cohort sampled during active COVID-19. CDR3 sequence: CASSSLGGQFYGYTF. The CDR3 region has the DNA TGTGCCAGCAGCTCACTCGGGGGGCAGTTCTATGGCTACACCTTC.